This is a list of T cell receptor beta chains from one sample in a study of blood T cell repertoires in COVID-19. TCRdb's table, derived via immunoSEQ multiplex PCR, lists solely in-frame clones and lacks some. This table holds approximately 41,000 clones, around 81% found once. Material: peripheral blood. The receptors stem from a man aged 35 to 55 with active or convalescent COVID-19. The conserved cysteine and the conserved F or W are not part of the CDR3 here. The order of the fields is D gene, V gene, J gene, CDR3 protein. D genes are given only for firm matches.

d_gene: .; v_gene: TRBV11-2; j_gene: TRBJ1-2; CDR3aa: ASSSEGDGYT
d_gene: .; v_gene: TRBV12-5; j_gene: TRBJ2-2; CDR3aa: ASGLVVLQGVGTGELF
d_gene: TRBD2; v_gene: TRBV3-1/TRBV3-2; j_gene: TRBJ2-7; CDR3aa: ASSPPGGEQY
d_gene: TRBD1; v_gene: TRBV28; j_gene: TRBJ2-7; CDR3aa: ASRRDRVRQY
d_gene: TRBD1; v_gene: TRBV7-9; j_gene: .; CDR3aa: ASSLVRGRLELF
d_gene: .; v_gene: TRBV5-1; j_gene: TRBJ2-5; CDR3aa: ASSLQSPLAETQY
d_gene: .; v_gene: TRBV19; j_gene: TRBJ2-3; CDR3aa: ASSIRVSTDTQY
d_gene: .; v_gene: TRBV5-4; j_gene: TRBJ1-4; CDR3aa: ASLDAGANEKLF
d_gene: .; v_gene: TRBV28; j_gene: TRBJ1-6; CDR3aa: ASTEVGDSPLH
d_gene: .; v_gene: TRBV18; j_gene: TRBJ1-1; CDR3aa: ASSPPGTGLNTEAF
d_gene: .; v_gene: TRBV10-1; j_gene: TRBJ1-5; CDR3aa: ASTRRVQGLSNQPQH
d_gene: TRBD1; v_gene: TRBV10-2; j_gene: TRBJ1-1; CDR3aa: ASRTGGSEAF
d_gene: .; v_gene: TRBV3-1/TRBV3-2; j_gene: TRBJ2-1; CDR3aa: ASSLAGHSYNEQF
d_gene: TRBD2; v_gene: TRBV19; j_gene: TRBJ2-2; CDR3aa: ASSILAGGQNTGELF
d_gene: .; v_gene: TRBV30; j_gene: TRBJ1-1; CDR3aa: AWSRQVMNTEAF
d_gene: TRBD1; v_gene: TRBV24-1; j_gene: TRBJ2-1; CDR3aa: ATSDPTGYNEQF
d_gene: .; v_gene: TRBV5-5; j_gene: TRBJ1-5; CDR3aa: ASSPGQPHQPQH